This T cell receptor (beta chain) was identified in a study of OX40 agonist ivuxolimab in advanced cancers. Measured with immunoSEQ multiplex PCR; TCRdb has only the in-frame clones, and not every one. Of about 35,000 clones in the sample, about 82% were seen once. V gave up 4 bases and J gave up 6 bases; unmatched junction bases: 4. This CDR3 region has 13 residues. The germline gives CDR1 SEHNR, CDR2 FQNEAQ (reference sequence). This specimen was CD4+ or CD8+ T cells sorted from blood, taken in a trial of the OX40 agonist ivuxolimab. This clonotype was obtained from an adult with an advanced solid tumor such as melanoma, head and neck, liver or kidney cancer. The J gene is TRBJ1-2, the V gene TRBV7-9; 8 bases fit TRBD1. The CDR3 DNA is TGTGCCAGCAGCTCGGACAGGGCTGATGGCTACACCTTC. It codes for CASSSDRADGYTF.